This TCR beta chain was found in a study of shared T cell receptors in the human thymus. Clones were read by immunoSEQ multiplex PCR, and TCRdb kept only the in-frame ones, dropping some. The table has about 380,000 clones, 95% seen once. Only one count was recorded for this clone. V dropped 4 bases and J dropped 1 base, with 19 bases sitting between them. The CDR3 consists of 16 residues. Germline lookup yields CDR1 GTSNPN and CDR2 SVGIG (reference sequence). The sequence was obtained from a human donor. This rearrangement joins TRBV30 to TRBJ1-1; weak D call: TRBD1 (6 bases). Sequences were obtained from thymocytes. The DNA of the CDR3 is TGTGCCTGGACCCTACCCCAGGGGCCGGAGAACACTGAAGCTTTCTTT. Translation: CAWTLPQGPENTEAFF.